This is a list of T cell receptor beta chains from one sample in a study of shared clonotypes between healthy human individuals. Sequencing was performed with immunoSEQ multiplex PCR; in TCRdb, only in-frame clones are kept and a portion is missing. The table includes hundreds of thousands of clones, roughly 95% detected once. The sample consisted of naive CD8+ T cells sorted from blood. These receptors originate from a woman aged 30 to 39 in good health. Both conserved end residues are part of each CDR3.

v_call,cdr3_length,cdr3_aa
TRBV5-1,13,CASSPEEGRTQYF
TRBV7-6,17,CASSVTSGGASYNEQFF
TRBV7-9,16,CASSEADRGSPYEQYF
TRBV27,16,CASSDGTSGITDTQYF
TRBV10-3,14,CAAGVGGDYYEQYF
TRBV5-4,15,CATLKWGRAVETQYF
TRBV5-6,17,CASSLVFGDGAGNTIYF
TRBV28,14,CASMGFSRNQPQHF
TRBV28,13,CASRMEYQETQYF
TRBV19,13,CASSASLAYEQYF
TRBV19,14,CASRVGQDDQPQHF
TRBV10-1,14,CASSPGLPSYEQYF
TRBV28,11,CAGRQGTEAFF
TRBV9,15,CASSVHQVYTDTQYF
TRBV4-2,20,CASSEKGLAGGSASTDTQYF
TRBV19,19,CASSIRGLAGGWDTGELFF
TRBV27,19,CASSQDPFSEQGGMTEAFF
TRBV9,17,CASSEGSGREVYVEQYF
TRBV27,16,CASSLLVREDTGELFF
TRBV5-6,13,CASSKQVPYEQYF
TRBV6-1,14,CASRDPWGPDTQYF
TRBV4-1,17,CASSRIANRDRNTEAFF
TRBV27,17,CASSSLGGQGWDQPQHF
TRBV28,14,CASSLTEGYEKLFF
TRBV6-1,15,CASRGLAGGGDIQYF
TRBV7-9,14,CASSLGTYSYEQYF
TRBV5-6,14,CASSLGRNTGELFF
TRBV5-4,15,CASSLAGVFSNTIYF
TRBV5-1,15,CASTLDLGTEESQYF
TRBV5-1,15,CASSPYRGQNTEAFF
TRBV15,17,CATRTDSTVATNEKLFF
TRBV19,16,CASSISGPGDYNEQFF
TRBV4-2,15,CASSQPGTDSEKLFF
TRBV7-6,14,CASSLKTGLTEAFF
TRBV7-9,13,CASSLDLVYEQYF
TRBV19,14,CASSMGTANYGYTF
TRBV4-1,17,CASSQDPGTGAFYGYTF
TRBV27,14,CASSFGTSLGEQFF
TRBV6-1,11,CASSSTGEAFF
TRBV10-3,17,CAISGPGTGTPNTEAFF
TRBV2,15,CASSPWGDKVDEQYF
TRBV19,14,CASKSEGVAYEQYF
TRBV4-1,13,CASSQVLDEKLFF
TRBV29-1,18,CSVIAEPKRGANTGELFF
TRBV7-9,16,CASSRTGPSEVYGYTF
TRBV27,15,CASSFSAGAANEQFF
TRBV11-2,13,CAGGTSASDTQYF
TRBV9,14,CASSEGNGANVLTF
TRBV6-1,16,CASSEAAGSGANVLTF
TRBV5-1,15,CASRPRDTRVNEQFF
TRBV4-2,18,CASSQDLTSGILSYEQYF
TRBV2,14,CASSPSGLTNEQFF
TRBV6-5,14,CASFPGPEAYEQYF
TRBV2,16,CASSEMVPSGYNEQFF
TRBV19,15,CASSMWWEGLTEQFF
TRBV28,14,CASSPRTNTDTQYF
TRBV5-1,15,CASSLVGGSGTEAFF
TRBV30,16,CAWVGTGGPPLYGYTF
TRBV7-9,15,CASSRTGARAYEQYF
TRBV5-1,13,CASSWTGGNEQYF